These T cell receptor beta chains were read from a single sample in a study of T cells in Graves' hyperthyroidism and ophthalmopathy. TCRdb re-called the multiplex PCR reads through MiXCR, storing one row per CDR3 protein. Of about 560,000 distinct CDR3 sequences listed, around 17% are singletons. Sequencing was done on a sample of blood. The receptors originated from a woman aged 18-29 years with Graves' hyperthyroidism. Each CDR3 is given with its conserved first and last residue. The order of the fields is V gene, clone size, J gene, D gene, CDR3 DNA, CDR3 protein. The D gene is left open where the match is weak. Clone size is given for some rows only: seen once, a few or many times, or a class if the clone is expanded.

V gene: TRBV28
clone size: many
J gene: TRBJ2-1
D gene: TRBD2
CDR3 DNA: TGTGCCAGCAGTTTCAACCAAGGACTAGCGGGACACAATGAGCAGTTCTTC
CDR3 protein: CASSFNQGLAGHNEQFF

V gene: TRBV12-3/TRBV12-4
clone size: few
J gene: TRBJ2-7
D gene: TRBD2
CDR3 DNA: TGTGCCAGCAGTTTCGCGGGGGGGACCAACGAGCAGTACTTC
CDR3 protein: CASSFAGGTNEQYF

V gene: TRBV13
clone size: .
J gene: TRBJ1-5
D gene: .
CDR3 DNA: TGTGCCAGCAGCGTGTTCACCGGGACCGGAGCGCAGCCCCAGCATTTT
CDR3 protein: CASSVFTGTGAQPQHF

V gene: TRBV5-1
clone size: .
J gene: TRBJ2-7
D gene: .
CDR3 DNA: TGCGCCAGCAGCTTGGAGGTGGGGGGCTACGAGCAGTACTTC
CDR3 protein: CASSLEVGGYEQYF

V gene: TRBV11-2
clone size: .
J gene: TRBJ2-7
D gene: .
CDR3 DNA: TGTGCCAGCAGCTTAATCAGGGGCCCAGTCTACGAGCAGTACTTC
CDR3 protein: CASSLIRGPVYEQYF

V gene: TRBV24-1
clone size: .
J gene: TRBJ1-2
D gene: .
CDR3 DNA: TGTGCCACCAGTGACCGAGGACGGACGTATGGCTACACCTTC
CDR3 protein: CATSDRGRTYGYTF

V gene: TRBV30
clone size: many
J gene: TRBJ1-2
D gene: .
CDR3 DNA: TGTGCCTGGAGTCGGGGGGTCGAGTATGGCTACACCTTC
CDR3 protein: CAWSRGVEYGYTF

V gene: TRBV20-1
clone size: .
J gene: TRBJ2-7
D gene: .
CDR3 DNA: TGCAGTGCTGGCCAGATAGGGTACGAGCGGTACTTC
CDR3 protein: CSAGQIGYERYF

V gene: TRBV7-8
clone size: many
J gene: TRBJ2-5
D gene: TRBD2
CDR3 DNA: TGTGCCAGCACTTCCGGCAGCGGGAGGGACCAAGAGACCCAGTACTTC
CDR3 protein: CASTSGSGRDQETQYF

V gene: TRBV11-3
clone size: many
J gene: TRBJ2-3
D gene: TRBD2
CDR3 DNA: TGTGCCAGCAGCAGGGGACTAGCGGGTGTCAGGGATACGCAGTATTTT
CDR3 protein: CASSRGLAGVRDTQYF

V gene: TRBV19
clone size: .
J gene: TRBJ2-5
D gene: .
CDR3 DNA: TGTGCCAGTAGTACTTTAGGCCAAGAGACCCAGTACTTC
CDR3 protein: CASSTLGQETQYF